This entry describes one TCR beta chain. TCRdb re-analysed the reads in MiXCR, keeping a single row per CDR3 protein. The sample carries about 600,000 distinct CDR3 sequences, roughly a quarter recorded once. V shed 0 bases and J 3 bases; nucleotides not matched to a gene: 3. CDR3 length: 15 residues. CDR1 and CDR2 from the germline V gene are SGDLS and YYNGEE. The data were obtained in a study of T cell repertoires in cytomegalovirus infection. Input material: CD8+ T cells from PBMCs. The TCR was taken from a human donor in good health (CMV status not recorded). Some clones in this sample may be carry-over from other donors' samples. This chain connects TRBV9 to TRBJ1-1, with 9 bases that match TRBD1. The CDR3 loop is CASSVVRTGDTEAFF. The CDR3 region has the DNA TGTGCCAGCAGCGTAGTCCGGACAGGGGACACTGAAGCTTTCTTT.